The entry that follows covers one TCR beta chain sequence. Clones were read by immunoSEQ multiplex PCR, and TCRdb kept only the in-frame ones, dropping some. The sample includes 50,000 or so clones, roughly 79% of them seen just once. The data are from a study of T cells in tumors after PD-1 blockade. With 6 bases removed from V and 4 bases from J, the gap between germline ends came to 21 bases. The length of the CDR3 is 16 residues. Per the germline V gene, CDR1 is SGHNT and CDR2 is YYREEE (reference sequence). The sequence derives from a human donor with basal cell carcinoma. V usage is TRBV5-4 and J usage is TRBJ2-3; maybe TRBD2 (6 bases). Sequencing used PBMCs, obtained before anti-PD-1 treatment. The CDR3 spells CASTSGALGGADTQYF. The CDR3 DNA reads TGTGCCAGCACTTCCGGGGCGCTCGGCGGGGCAGATACGCAGTATTTT.